The clone carrying this TCR beta chain was counted only a few times. Its antigen is undetermined. The source of the sample is a study of beta chain features in type 1 diabetes. Study observations and caveats: Type 1 diabetes patients had moderately but significantly shorter TCRB CDR3s in all four CD4+ subsets.

Since all of the isolated RNA was reverse transcribed, expressed TCRB transcripts were what got sequenced. The average output of naive, central memory and regulatory T cell samples was millions of reads. Method: immunoSEQ multiplex PCR; TCRdb's copy keeps in-frame clones and lacks some. This table holds 200,000 to 250,000 clones, approximately 13% found once. Sorting based on CD45RO/CCR7/CD25/CD127/CD95/CD27 separated CD4+ naive, central memory, regulatory and stem cell-like memory cells. The germline V gene encodes CDR1 KGHSH and CDR2 LQKENI. This CDR3 spans 16 amino acids. Between the trimmed V and J ends, which lost 3 bases and 1 base, there was a span of 13 bases.

The clonotype originates from a man younger than 45 with type 1 diabetes. What was sequenced was naive CD4+ T cells from blood. The chain recombines TRBV18 with TRBJ2-4; tentatively, D is TRBD1 (6 bases). CDR3 loop: CASSPVQGMAKNIQYF. The CDR3 nucleotides are TGTGCCAGCTCACCTGTACAGGGTATGGCCAAAAACATTCAGTACTTC. The full variable domain, with the rest looked up from reference TRBV18 and TRBJ2-4, is NAGVMQNPRHLVRRRGQEARLRCSPMKGHSHVYWYRQLPEEGLKFMVYLQKENIIDESGMPKERFSAEFPKEGPSILRIQQVVRGDSAAYFCASSPVQGMAKNIQYFGAGTRLSVL.